This TCR beta chain was sequenced during a study of cytomegalovirus exposure and HLA in healthy donors. Germline loops: CDR1 MDHEN, CDR2 SYDVKM. This CDR3 contains 15 residues. Between the trimmed V and J ends, which lost 5 bases and 1 base, there was a span of 13 bases. Study-wide findings and caveats: According to the study, about 180 TCR beta chains were cytomegalovirus-associated. With later analysis, a missense DCLRE1C variant became linked to TCR beta V- and J-gene trimming. In vitro, three CMV-associated chains proved specific for CMV antigens. More clonal expansion characterized HLA-associated TCR beta chains than equally common others in a later analysis.

The PCR employed 60 Vbeta primers together with 13 Jbeta primers. The table came from immunoSEQ multiplex PCR; TCRdb's copy has only in-frame clones and leaves some out. The sample totals tens of thousands of clones. In regard to this clone: Its antigen is still unknown.

Sequencing input: PBMCs. This receptor was identified in a woman in her thirties or forties in good health and CMV-seronegative. The V call is TRBV28, the J call TRBJ2-3; D is perhaps TRBD2 (6 bases). In DNA, the CDR3 is TGTGCCAGCAGTGTGGGCGGGGTACGCACAGATACGCAGTATTTT. It translates to CASSVGGVRTDTQYF.